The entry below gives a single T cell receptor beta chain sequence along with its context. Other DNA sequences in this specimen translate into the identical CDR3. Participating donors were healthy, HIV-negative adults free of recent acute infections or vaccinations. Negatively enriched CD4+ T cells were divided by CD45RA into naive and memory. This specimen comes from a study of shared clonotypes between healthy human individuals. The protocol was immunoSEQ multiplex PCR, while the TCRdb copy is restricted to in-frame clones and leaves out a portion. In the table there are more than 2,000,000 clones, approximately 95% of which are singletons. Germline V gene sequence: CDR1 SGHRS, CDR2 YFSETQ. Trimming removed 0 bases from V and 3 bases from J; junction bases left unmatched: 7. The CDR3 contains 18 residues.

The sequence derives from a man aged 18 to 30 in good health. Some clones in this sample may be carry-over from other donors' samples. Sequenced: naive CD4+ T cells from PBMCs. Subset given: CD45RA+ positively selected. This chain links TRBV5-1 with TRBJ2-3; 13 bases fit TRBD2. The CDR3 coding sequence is TGCGCCAGCAGCTTGGGGACTAGCGGGAGAGTCGGTACAGATACGCAGTATTTT. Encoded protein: CASSLGTSGRVGTDTQYF.